The TCR beta chain under discussion was sequenced for a study of cytomegalovirus exposure and HLA in healthy donors. V was cut by 0 bases and J by 5 bases, with 6 bases left in between. Germline CDR1 SGHTS, CDR2 YDEGEE. The length of the CDR3 is 13 residues. The primer mix had 60 Vbeta and 13 Jbeta primers. The method was immunoSEQ multiplex PCR; TCRdb's version includes in-frame clones alone and lacks a portion of them. In the table there are approximately 200,000 clones, 70% to 80% of which are singletons. The chain joins TRBV5-8 to TRBJ1-5, with unresolved D. The TCR sequence derives from a girl under 18 in good health and CMV-seropositive. Material for sequencing was PBMCs. CDR3 loop: CASSLGRDQPQHF. The CDR3 DNA reads TGTGCCAGCAGCTTGGGGAGGGATCAGCCCCAGCATTTT. The whole variable domain, filled in from reference TRBV5-8 and TRBJ1-5, reads EAGVTQSPTHLIKTRGQQATLRCSPISGHTSVYWYQQALGLGLQFLLWYDEGEERNRGNFPPRFSGRQFPNYSSELNVNALELEDSALYLCASSLGRDQPQHFGDGTRLSIL.